This entry concerns a single T cell receptor beta chain. Its antigen is undetermined. Samples came from healthy bone marrow donors. The PCR was carried out with 60 Vbeta primers and 13 Jbeta primers. Only in-frame clones appear in the TCRdb table, and some are missing; sequencing was by immunoSEQ multiplex PCR. The sample records about 100,000 clones, 60% to 80% being singletons. These data are taken from a study of cytomegalovirus exposure and HLA in healthy donors. Study conclusions and caveats: HLA allele associations emerged for about 16,000 TCR beta sequences in a later analysis, at 0.05 false discovery rate. Most subjects' HLA-A and HLA-B alleles were reportedly predicted from TCR beta sequences. Some V segments could not be told apart, so they were left out, TRBV6-2 and TRBV6-3 among them.

Trimming stripped 3 bases from V and 5 bases from J, with 13 bases between. CDR3 length: 14 amino acids. The germline V gene encodes CDR1 LNHDA and CDR2 SQIVND (reference sequence). V is TRBV19 and J is TRBJ2-5; no reliable D call. The TCR was taken from a woman aged 55 to 70 in good health and CMV-seropositive. The sequenced sample consisted of PBMCs. CDR3: CASSIAIARETQYF. The CDR3 nucleotides read TGTGCCAGTAGTATTGCCATTGCCCGGGAGACCCAGTACTTC. Together with reference TRBV19 and TRBJ2-5, the CDR3 gives the full variable domain: DGGITQSPKYLFRKEGQNVTLSCEQNLNHDAMYWYRQDPGQGLRLIYYSQIVNDFQKGDIAEGYSVSREKKESFPLTVTSAQKNPTAFYLCASSIAIARETQYFGPGTRLLVL.